This T cell receptor (beta chain) was identified during a study of shared clonotypes between healthy human individuals. In the study overall: A donor's plate count was three for CD4 naive and three for CD4 memory; CD8 naive had two and CD8 memory one.

Under the authors' procedure: Junction-only sequences without quality scores came from ImmunoSEQ, so filtering differed. The repertoire was sequenced with immunoSEQ multiplex PCR; TCRdb's copy has only in-frame clones and lacks some. From that table come the V and J calls and clone size; the DNA was used to work out D and trimming. The repertoire consists of around 100,000 clones, with 67% occurring once and the leading ten covering over 35%. Pooled CD45RO+ cells and CCR7-negative CD45RA+ TemRA cells made up CD8 memory. Trimming at V came to 3 bases and at J to 4 bases, leaving 2 bases not matched to a gene. The germline V gene encodes CDR1 MNHGY and CDR2 SVAAGI. This CDR3 has 15 residues.

The source is a man aged 25 to 40 in good health. Sample: memory CD8+ T cells sorted from blood. As to subset: CD45RO+ cells pooled with CCR7-negative TemRA cells. This sequence joins TRBV6-9 and TRBJ2-7, with 14 bases that match TRBD2. The CDR3 region is CASSYGTSGSYEQYF. The CDR3 nucleotides are TGTGCCAGCAGTTACGGGACTAGCGGGAGTTACGAGCAGTACTTC.